This T cell receptor (beta chain) was captured by sequencing in a study of blood T cells in healthy people across ages. Findings of the study overall: Donor CMV infection status was unknown, possibly confounding age-related changes in expanded clonotypes.

A J-beta primer mix and a sample-barcoded 5' primer were used in a second PCR of roughly 7 to 12 cycles. TCRdb reprocessed the 5' RACE reads with MiXCR, giving one entry per CDR3 protein. This table holds fewer than 650,000 distinct CDR3 sequences, about 29% found once. Trimming removed 6 bases from V and 5 bases from J; junction bases left unmatched: 21. This CDR3 has 19 amino acids. Germline assignment: CDR1 DFQATT and CDR2 SNEGSKA (reference sequence). Details on this clonotype: The antigen is undetermined.

Each donor supplied about 9.6 milliliters of peripheral blood. PBMCs, at least 7 million per sample, were isolated. These sequences were also reported in another study, on T cells of mothers and their children.

The J gene is TRBJ2-5, the V gene TRBV20-1, with 13 bases lining up with TRBD2. The sequenced sample was blood. This sequence originates from a boy aged 2 to 10 in good health. The CDR3 reads CSAQRGGWTSGSIPETQYF. CDR3 bases: TGCAGTGCCCAACGTGGGGGCTGGACTAGCGGGAGCATCCCCGAGACCCAGTACTTC.